This T cell receptor (beta chain) stems from a study of cytomegalovirus exposure and HLA in healthy donors. In the case of this clone: Its antigen is not identified.

Germline trimming cut 6 bases from V and 4 bases from J; bases unmatched to any gene: 3. Germline CDR1 is MNHNS and CDR2 is SASEGT. CDR3 length: 14 residues. The PCR employed 60 Vbeta primers together with 13 Jbeta primers. Clones were sequenced by immunoSEQ multiplex PCR, and TCRdb holds only the in-frame ones, with some missing. There are about 160,000 clones in the sample; under 80% occur only once, and 4.3% lies in the top ten. General observations from the study: For most subjects, TCR beta sequences were reported to predict HLA-A and HLA-B alleles with accuracy.

Sequencing was carried out using PBMCs. The chain is built from TRBV6-1 and TRBJ2-3; TRBD1 matches 11 bases. The TCR sequence derives from a man in his forties or fifties in good health and CMV-seronegative. The CDR3 DNA reads as TGTGCCAGCAGGTTGGACAGGGGGCCAGATACGCAGTATTTT. It codes for CASRLDRGPDTQYF.